This entry features one TCR beta chain sequence. Germline CDR1 SGHRS, CDR2 YFSETQ. V lost 2 bases, J lost 1 base, and 3 bases stayed unmatched. This CDR3 contains 15 residues. The record originates from a study of blood T cells in healthy people across ages. Primers used in a second PCR of roughly 7 to 11 cycles were a sample-barcoded 5' primer and a J-beta primer mix. TCRdb processed the 5' RACE reads anew with MiXCR; each CDR3 protein has one entry. This table holds hundreds of thousands of distinct CDR3 sequences, roughly a quarter found once. Another study also made use of these data, one on T cells of mothers and their children. From that report: The shaping of TCR recombination output by thymic selection is similar in related and unrelated pairs.

What was sequenced was blood. This clonotype was sampled from a boy between 2 and 15 years old in good health. This chain joins TRBV5-1 and TRBJ2-4, with 7 bases lining up with TRBD1. The CDR3 DNA reads as TGCGCCAGCAGCTTCACGGACAGGGCCAAAAACATTCAGTACTTC. It is translated as CASSFTDRAKNIQYF. Filled out from reference TRBV5-1 and TRBJ2-4, the complete variable domain reads KAGVTQTPRYLIKTRGQQVTLSCSPISGHRSVSWYQQTPGQGLQFLFEYFSETQRNKGNFPGRFSGRQFSNSRSEMNVSTLELGDSALYLCASSFTDRAKNIQYFGAGTRLSVL.